This entry features one T cell receptor beta chain sequence. The V gene's germline CDR1 is KGHDR and CDR2 SFDVKD. The V end lost 4 bases, the J end lost 4 bases, and 10 bases lay between the germline ends. This CDR3 has 13 residues. The sample is drawn from a study of blood T cell repertoires in COVID-19. The overall study: Samples taken during acute and convalescent COVID-19 were collected in the United States, Italy and Spain.

Ages ranged from about 18 to 89 years, with residence in about two dozen US areas. Sequencing used immunoSEQ multiplex PCR; TCRdb keeps in-frame clones, though not all of them. Altogether about 280,000 clones are present, 85% being singletons, with the ten largest covering about 2.3%. The chain uses TRBV24-1 and TRBJ2-7; D call uncertain. The clonotype comes from a woman in her forties or fifties who had recovered from COVID-19. The specimen sequenced was PBMCs or T cells enriched from blood (not recorded which). CDR3 residues: CATSDSENYEQYF. CDR3 coding DNA: TGTGCCACCAGTGACTCGGAGAATTACGAGCAGTACTTC.